This TCR beta chain appears in the sequencing data of a study of a mutant IDH1 vaccine in newly diagnosed glioma. As for this clone: The antigen is undetermined.

Clones were sequenced by immunoSEQ multiplex PCR, and TCRdb holds only the in-frame ones, with some missing. This table holds 50,000 to 65,000 clones, about nine tenths found once. Regarding time point: week 23, last vaccination. In the vaccine, a single dose held 300 ug of the mutant IDH1 20-mer peptide, along with topical imiquimod. Germline CDR1 SGHRS, CDR2 YFSETQ. CDR3 length: 16 residues. V gave up 2 bases and J gave up 5 bases, with 16 bases separating them. The source is a man between 40 and 49 years old with glioma. The material sequenced was PBMCs, taken from a glioma patient whose treatment included an IDH1 peptide vaccine. The chain links TRBV5-1 to TRBJ1-4, with D tentatively TRBD1 (5 bases). In DNA, the CDR3 is TGCGCCAGCAGCTTCCAGGGTTTCAGTAGAAATGAAAAACTGTTTTTT. This sequence encodes CASSFQGFSRNEKLFF.